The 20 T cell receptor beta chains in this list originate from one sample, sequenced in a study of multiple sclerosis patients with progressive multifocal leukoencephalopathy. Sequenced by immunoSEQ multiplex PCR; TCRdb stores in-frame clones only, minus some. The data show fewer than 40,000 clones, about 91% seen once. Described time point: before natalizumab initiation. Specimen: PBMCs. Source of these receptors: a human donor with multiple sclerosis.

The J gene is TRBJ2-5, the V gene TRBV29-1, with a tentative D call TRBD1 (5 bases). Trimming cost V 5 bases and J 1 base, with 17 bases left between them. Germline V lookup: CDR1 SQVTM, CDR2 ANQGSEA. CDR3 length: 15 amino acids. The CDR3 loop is CSVRNGAGRQETQYF. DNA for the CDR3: TGCAGCGTTAGAAATGGGGCCGGCCGCCAAGAGACCCAGTACTTC.

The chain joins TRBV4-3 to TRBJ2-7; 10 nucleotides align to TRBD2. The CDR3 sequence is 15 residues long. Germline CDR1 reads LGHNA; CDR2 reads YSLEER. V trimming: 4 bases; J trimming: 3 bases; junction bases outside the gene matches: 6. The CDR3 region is CASSLLAGGFYEQYF. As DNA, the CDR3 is TGCGCCAGCAGCCTTTTAGCGGGAGGCTTCTACGAGCAGTACTTC.

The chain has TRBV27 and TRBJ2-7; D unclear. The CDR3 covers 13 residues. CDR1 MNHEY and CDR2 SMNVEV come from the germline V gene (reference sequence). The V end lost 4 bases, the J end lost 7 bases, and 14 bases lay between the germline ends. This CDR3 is CASSSTAAGEQYF. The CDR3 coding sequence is TGTGCCAGCAGTTCGACGGCCGCTGGGGAGCAGTACTTC.

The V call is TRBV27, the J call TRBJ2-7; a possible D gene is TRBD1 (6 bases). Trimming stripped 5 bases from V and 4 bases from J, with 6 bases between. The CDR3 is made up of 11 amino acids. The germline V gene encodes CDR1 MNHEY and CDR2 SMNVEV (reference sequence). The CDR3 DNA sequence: TGTGCCAGCAGTCAGGGGTACGAGCAGTACTTC. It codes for CASSQGYEQYF.

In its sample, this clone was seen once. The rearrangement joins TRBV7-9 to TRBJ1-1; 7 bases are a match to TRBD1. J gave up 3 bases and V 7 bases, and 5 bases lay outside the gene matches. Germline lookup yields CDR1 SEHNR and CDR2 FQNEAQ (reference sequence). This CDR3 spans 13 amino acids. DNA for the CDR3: TGTGCCAGCAAATTCACAGGGGACACTGAAGCTTTCTTT. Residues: CASKFTGDTEAFF. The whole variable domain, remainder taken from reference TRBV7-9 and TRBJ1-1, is DTGVSQNPRHKITKRGQNVTFRCDPISEHNRLYWYRQTLGQGPEFLTYFQNEAQLEKSRLLSDRFSAERPKGSFSTLEIQRTEQGDSAMYLCASKFTGDTEAFFGQGTRLTVV.

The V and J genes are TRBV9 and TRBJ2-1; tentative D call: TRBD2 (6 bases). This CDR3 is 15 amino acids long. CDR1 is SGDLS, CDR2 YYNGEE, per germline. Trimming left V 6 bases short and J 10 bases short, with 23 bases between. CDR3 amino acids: CASTLGLAETREQFF. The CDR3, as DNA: TGTGCCAGCACCCTGGGGCTAGCCGAGACTAGGGAGCAGTTCTTC.

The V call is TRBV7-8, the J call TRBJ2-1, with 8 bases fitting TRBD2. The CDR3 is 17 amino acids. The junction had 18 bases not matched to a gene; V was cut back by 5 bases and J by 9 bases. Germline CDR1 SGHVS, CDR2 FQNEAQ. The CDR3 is CASSQRKGLVGWGEQFF. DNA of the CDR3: TGTGCCAGCAGCCAGAGGAAGGGACTAGTCGGGTGGGGTGAGCAGTTCTTC.

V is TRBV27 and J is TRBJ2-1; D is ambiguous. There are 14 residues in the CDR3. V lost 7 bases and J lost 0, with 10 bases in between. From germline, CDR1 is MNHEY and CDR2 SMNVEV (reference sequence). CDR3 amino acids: CASTLPGSYNEQFF. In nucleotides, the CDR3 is TGTGCCAGCACCCTCCCGGGCTCCTACAATGAGCAGTTCTTC.

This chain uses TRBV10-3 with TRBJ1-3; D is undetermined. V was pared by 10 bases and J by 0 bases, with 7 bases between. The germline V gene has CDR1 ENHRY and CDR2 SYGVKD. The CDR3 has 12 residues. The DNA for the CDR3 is TGTGCCACCAGGATCTCTGGAAACACCATATATTTT. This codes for CATRISGNTIYF.

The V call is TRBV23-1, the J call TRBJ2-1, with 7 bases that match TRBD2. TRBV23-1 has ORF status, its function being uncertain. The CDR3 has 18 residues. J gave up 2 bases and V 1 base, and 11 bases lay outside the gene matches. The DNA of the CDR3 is TGCGCCAGCAGTCAATACCCGCCGGGGGGAGGGCCCTACAATGAGCAGTTCTTC. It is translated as CASSQYPPGGGPYNEQFF.

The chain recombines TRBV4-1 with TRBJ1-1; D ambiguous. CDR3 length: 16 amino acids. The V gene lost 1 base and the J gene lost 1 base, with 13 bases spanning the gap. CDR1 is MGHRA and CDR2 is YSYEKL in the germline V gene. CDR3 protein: CASSQVPRAGNTEAFF. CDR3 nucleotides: TGCGCCAGCAGCCAAGTCCCTCGCGCGGGGAACACTGAAGCTTTCTTT.

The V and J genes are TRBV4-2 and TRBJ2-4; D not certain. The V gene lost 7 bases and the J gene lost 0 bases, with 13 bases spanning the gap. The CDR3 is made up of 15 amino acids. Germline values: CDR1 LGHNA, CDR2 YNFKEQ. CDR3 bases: TGTGCCAGCATGGGTGACGGTAGAGCCAAAAACATTCAGTACTTC. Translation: CASMGDGRAKNIQYF.

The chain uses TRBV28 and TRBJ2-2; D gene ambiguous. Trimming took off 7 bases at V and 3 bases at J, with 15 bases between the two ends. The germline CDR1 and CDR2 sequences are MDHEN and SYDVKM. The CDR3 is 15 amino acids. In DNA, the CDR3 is TGTGCCAGCATTTCAGCCGCACAGTACACCGGGGAGCTGTTTTTT. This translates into CASISAAQYTGELFF.

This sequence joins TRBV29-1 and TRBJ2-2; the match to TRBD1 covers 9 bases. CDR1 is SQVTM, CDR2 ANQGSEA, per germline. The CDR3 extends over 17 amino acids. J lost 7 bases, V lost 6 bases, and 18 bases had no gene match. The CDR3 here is CSVRGQGRSKWNGELFF. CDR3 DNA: TGCAGCGTACGGGGACAGGGAAGGTCAAAATGGAACGGGGAGCTGTTTTTT.

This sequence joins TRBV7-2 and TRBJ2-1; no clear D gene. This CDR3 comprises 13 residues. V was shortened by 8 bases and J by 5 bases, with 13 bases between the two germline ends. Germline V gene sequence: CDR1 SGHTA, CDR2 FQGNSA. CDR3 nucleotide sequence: TGTGCCAGCTCCTTTAACGGCAACAATGAGCAGTTCTTC. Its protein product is CASSFNGNNEQFF.

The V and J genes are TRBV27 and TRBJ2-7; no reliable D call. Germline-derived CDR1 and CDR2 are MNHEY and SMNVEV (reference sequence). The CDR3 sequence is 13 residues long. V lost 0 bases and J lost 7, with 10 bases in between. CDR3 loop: CASSLSRFGEQYF. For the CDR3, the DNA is TGTGCCAGCAGTTTATCCCGCTTTGGTGAGCAGTACTTC.

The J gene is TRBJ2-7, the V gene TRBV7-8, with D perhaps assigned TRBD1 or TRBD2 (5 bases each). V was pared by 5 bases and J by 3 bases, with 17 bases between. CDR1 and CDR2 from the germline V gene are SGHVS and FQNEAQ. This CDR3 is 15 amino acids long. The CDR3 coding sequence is TGTGCCAGCAGCGCATCCGGTGGGACCATCTACGAGCAGTACTTC. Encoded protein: CASSASGGTIYEQYF. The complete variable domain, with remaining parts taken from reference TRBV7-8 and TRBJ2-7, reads GAGVSQSPRYKVAKRGQDVALRCDPISGHVSLFWYQQALGQGPEFLTYFQNEAQLDKSGLPSDRFFAERPEGSVSTLKIQRTQQEDSAVYLCASSASGGTIYEQYFGPGTRLTVT.

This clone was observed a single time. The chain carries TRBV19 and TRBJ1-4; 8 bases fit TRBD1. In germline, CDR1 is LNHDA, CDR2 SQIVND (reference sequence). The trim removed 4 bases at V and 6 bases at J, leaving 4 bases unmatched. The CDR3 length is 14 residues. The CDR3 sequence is CASSSRGRDEKLFF. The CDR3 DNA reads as TGTGCCAGTAGTAGCAGGGGGCGCGATGAAAAACTGTTTTTT.

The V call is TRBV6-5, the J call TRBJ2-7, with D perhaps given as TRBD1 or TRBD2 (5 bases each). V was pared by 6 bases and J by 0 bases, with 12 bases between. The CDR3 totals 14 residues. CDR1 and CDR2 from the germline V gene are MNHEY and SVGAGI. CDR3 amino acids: CASSHGTRSYEQYF. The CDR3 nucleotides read TGTGCCAGCAGCCACGGGACCCGCTCCTACGAGCAGTACTTC.

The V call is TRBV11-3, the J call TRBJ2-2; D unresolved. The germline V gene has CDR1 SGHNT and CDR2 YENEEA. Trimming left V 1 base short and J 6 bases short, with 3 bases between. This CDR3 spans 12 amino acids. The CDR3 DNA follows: TGTGCCAGCAGCTTAGGGGCCGGGGAGCTGTTTTTT. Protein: CASSLGAGELFF.